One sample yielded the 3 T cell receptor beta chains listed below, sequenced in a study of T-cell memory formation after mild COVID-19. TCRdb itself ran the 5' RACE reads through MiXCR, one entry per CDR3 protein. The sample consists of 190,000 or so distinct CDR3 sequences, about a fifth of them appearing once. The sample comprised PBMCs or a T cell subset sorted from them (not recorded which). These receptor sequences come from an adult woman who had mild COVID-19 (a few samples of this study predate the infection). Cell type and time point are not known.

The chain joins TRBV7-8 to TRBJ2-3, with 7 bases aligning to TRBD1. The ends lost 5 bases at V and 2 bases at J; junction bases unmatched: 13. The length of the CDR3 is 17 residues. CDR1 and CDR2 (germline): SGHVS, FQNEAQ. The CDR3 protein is CASSPEQGLSATDTQYF. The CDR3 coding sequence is TGTGCCAGCAGCCCAGAACAGGGGCTGTCGGCCACAGATACGCAGTATTTT.

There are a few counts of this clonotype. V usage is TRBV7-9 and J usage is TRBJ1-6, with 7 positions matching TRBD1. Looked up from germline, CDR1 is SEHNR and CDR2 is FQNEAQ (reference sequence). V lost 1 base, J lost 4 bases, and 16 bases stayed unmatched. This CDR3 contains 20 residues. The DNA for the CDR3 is TGTGCCAGCAGCTTAGTTTGGCCCGGGTGGGGGACAGCGTATAATTCACCCCTCCACTTT. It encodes CASSLVWPGWGTAYNSPLHF.

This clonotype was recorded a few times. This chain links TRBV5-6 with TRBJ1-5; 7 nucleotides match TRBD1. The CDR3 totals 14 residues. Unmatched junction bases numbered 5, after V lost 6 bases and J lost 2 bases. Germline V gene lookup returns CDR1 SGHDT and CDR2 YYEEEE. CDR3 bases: TGTGCCAGCAACGCAGGGGGTGGCAATCAGCCCCAGCATTTT. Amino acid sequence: CASNAGGGNQPQHF. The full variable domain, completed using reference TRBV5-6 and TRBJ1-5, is DAGVTQSPTHLIKTRGQQVTLRCSPKSGHDTVSWYQQALGQGPQFIFQYYEEEERQRGNFPDRFSGHQFPNYSSELNVNALLLGDSALYLCASNAGGGNQPQHFGDGTRLSIL.